A single sample gave rise to the 21 T cell receptor beta chains below, sequenced in a study of blood T cell repertoires in COVID-19. The protocol was immunoSEQ multiplex PCR, while the TCRdb copy is restricted to in-frame clones and leaves out a portion. This table holds 100,000 or so clones, 85% found once. Source material: peripheral blood. The receptors derive from a woman between 65 and 79 years old with active or convalescent COVID-19.

J is TRBJ1-2 and V is TRBV6-2 or TRBV6-3; D is undetermined. The CDR3 has 12 amino acids. Trimming removed 6 bases at V and 5 bases at J, with 10 bases between. Germline V lookup: CDR1 MNHEY, CDR2 SVGEGT. The CDR3 DNA reads as TGTGCCAGCAGCCCTGACACATATGGCTACACCTTC. This encodes CASSPDTYGYTF.

This clone appeared a single time. The V call is TRBV3-1 (or the pseudogene TRBV3-2), the J call TRBJ2-2, with a possible D match to TRBD2 (7 bases). The CDR3 runs to 16 residues. V gave up 1 base and J gave up 5 bases, with 14 bases separating them. Looked up from germline, CDR1 is LGHDT and CDR2 is YNNKEL (reference sequence). CDR3 amino acids: CASSQGAGAGTGELFF. CDR3 bases: TGTGCCAGCAGCCAAGGTGCGGGGGCGGGGACCGGGGAGCTGTTTTTT.

The J gene is TRBJ1-2, the V gene TRBV29-1; 8 nucleotides agree with TRBD1. V trimming: 7 bases; J trimming: 2 bases; junction bases outside the gene matches: 6. CDR3 size: 13 residues. CDR1 SQVTM and CDR2 ANQGSEA come from the germline V gene. CDR3 nucleotide sequence: TGCAGCGGATCAGGGGGCTTGAACTATGGCTACACCTTC. It translates to CSGSGGLNYGYTF.

The rearrangement links TRBV20-1 to TRBJ1-6; D not resolved. The CDR3 runs to 14 residues. From germline, CDR1 is DFQATT and CDR2 SNEGSKA (reference sequence). Trimming cost V 3 bases and J 0 bases, with 6 bases left between them. DNA for the CDR3: TGCAGTGCTAGTATGAGCTCCTATAATTCACCCCTCCACTTT. It codes for CSASMSSYNSPLHF.

This CDR3 is CASSPEGTGPLSDTF. CDR3 coding DNA: TGTGCCAGCAGCCCTGAGGGGACAGGACCTTTATCGGACACCTTC. This chain uses TRBV5-5 with TRBJ1-2, with 8 bases lining up with TRBD1. Germline trimming cut 4 bases from V and 12 bases from J; bases unmatched to any gene: 17. Germline CDR1 is SGHKS and CDR2 is YYEKEE (reference sequence). The CDR3 loop spans 15 amino acids.

The DNA for the CDR3 is TGTGCCATCAGTGAGTCGCAGGGGGGCAGGGTCTATGGCTACACCTTC. It yields the protein CAISESQGGRVYGYTF. The chain has TRBV10-3 and TRBJ1-2; 7 bases are shared with TRBD1. This CDR3 spans 16 amino acids. The V gene's germline CDR1 is ENHRY and CDR2 SYGVKD. V shed 0 bases, J shed 4 bases, and the junction held 8 bases outside the gene matches.

This chain links TRBV11-3 with TRBJ2-3, with TRBD2 matching over 10 bases. The trim removed 4 bases at V and 1 base at J, leaving 11 bases unmatched. Germline V gives CDR1 SGHNT, CDR2 YENEEA. The CDR3 consists of 18 residues. The CDR3 coding sequence is TGTGCCAGCAGCTCCACTAGCGGGACCTCCTTCGGCACAGATACGCAGTATTTT. It specifies CASSSTSGTSFGTDTQYF. The variable domain in full, with the rest retrieved from reference TRBV11-3 and TRBJ2-3, is EAGVVQSPRYKIIEKKQPVAFWCNPISGHNTLYWYLQNLGQGPELLIRYENEEAVDDSQLPKDRFSAERLKGVDSTLKIQPAELGDSAVYLCASSSTSGTSFGTDTQYFGPGTRLTVL.

This chain uses TRBV7-5 with TRBJ1-4. TRBV7-5 is reported as a pseudogene. The CDR3 is made up of 16 amino acids. The CDR3 is CARREDSLRPNEKLFF. The CDR3 DNA sequence: TGTGCCAGAAGGGAGGACTCCTTGAGACCTAATGAAAAACTGTTTTTT.

The chain joins TRBV28 to TRBJ1-2; TRBD1 matches at 12 bases. CDR1 is MDHEN and CDR2 is SYDVKM in the germline V gene. The CDR3 is 15 residues long. After removal of 8 bases from V and 3 bases from J, the junction contained 7 bases not matched to a gene. CDR3 sequence reads: CASYGTGGEHYGYTF. The CDR3 nucleotides read TGTGCCAGCTACGGGACAGGGGGCGAACACTATGGCTACACCTTC.

The V call is TRBV2, the J call TRBJ2-1, with 12 bases that match TRBD2. Germline CDR1 SNHLY, CDR2 FYNNEI. The CDR3 extends over 17 amino acids. V dropped 4 bases and J dropped 0; count of bases not matched to a gene: 4. Here the CDR3 DNA reads TGTGCCAGCAGTGGGGGGACTAGCGGGTTCTCCTACAATGAGCAGTTCTTC. It is translated as CASSGGTSGFSYNEQFF.

This sequence joins TRBV5-4 and TRBJ2-5; D call uncertain. Germline V gene lookup returns CDR1 SGHNT and CDR2 YYREEE (reference sequence). The CDR3 is made up of 15 amino acids. V lost 4 bases to trimming and J lost 2 bases, with 15 bases between them. The CDR3 loop is CASSTATVRQETQYF. Here the CDR3 DNA reads TGTGCCAGCAGCACTGCCACGGTTCGACAAGAGACCCAGTACTTC.

A single count supports this clone. This chain joins TRBV19 and TRBJ2-5, with a tentative D call TRBD2 (6 bases). The CDR3 runs 15 residues. Trimming pared 3 bases from V and 4 bases from J, leaving 15 bases between. Germline loops: CDR1 LNHDA, CDR2 SQIVND (reference sequence). CDR3 sequence reads: CASSIRPSGGETQYF. CDR3 nucleotide sequence: TGTGCCAGTAGTATTAGACCCTCCGGGGGAGAGACCCAGTACTTC.

The V and J genes are TRBV6-5 and TRBJ2-1, with 8 bases aligning to TRBD1. The CDR3 runs 14 residues. The germline V gene encodes CDR1 MNHEY and CDR2 SVGAGI. Trimming cost V 6 bases and J 11 bases; bases outside gene matches: 12. The CDR3 DNA reads as TGTGCCAGCAGCACCGGGACAGGCCAAAGAAAGCAGTTCTTC. Protein product: CASSTGTGQRKQFF.

This clone is deemed medium-sized (0.01 to 0.1%). The rearrangement links TRBV11-2 to TRBJ1-1; D is possibly TRBD1 (5 bases). There are 15 residues in the CDR3. Germline values: CDR1 SGHAT, CDR2 FQNNGV. V lost 4 bases and J lost 4, with 16 bases in between. The CDR3 region has the DNA TGTGCCAGCAGCTACGGAGTGTCGGGGGGCACTGAAGCTTTCTTT. It codes for CASSYGVSGGTEAFF.

The V gene is TRBV7-3, the J gene TRBJ2-7; 9 bases match TRBD2. From germline, CDR1 is SGHTA and CDR2 FQGTGA. J lost 5 bases, V lost 5 bases, and 10 bases had no gene match. This CDR3 comprises 15 residues. The CDR3 here is CASSPPGTSFHEQYF. The CDR3 coding sequence is TGTGCCAGCAGCCCCCCCGGGACTAGCTTCCACGAGCAGTACTTC. Complete variable domain (other parts from reference TRBV7-3 and TRBJ2-7): GAGVSQTPSNKVTEKGKYVELRCDPISGHTALYWYRQSLGQGPEFLIYFQGTGAADDSGLPNDRFFAVRPEGSVSTLKIQRTERGDSAVYLCASSPPGTSFHEQYFGPGTRLTVT.

This clone has just a few counts. Here the CDR3 DNA reads TGTGCCAGCAGTCCCCCCTTCACAGATACGCAGTATTTT. It is translated as CASSPPFTDTQYF. This sequence joins TRBV2 and TRBJ2-3; no clear D gene. This CDR3 contains 13 residues. Germline values: CDR1 SNHLY, CDR2 FYNNEI. The V end was cut by 5 bases, the J end by 2 bases, with 8 bases between.

The chain joins TRBV5-1 to TRBJ2-7, with D possibly TRBD2 on 6 matching bases. CDR1 is SGHRS and CDR2 is YFSETQ in the germline V gene. Trimming took 4 bases from V and 2 from J, leaving 13 bases between them. This CDR3 is 14 amino acids long. The CDR3 DNA sequence: TGCGCCAGCAGCCAGGGACTGGTGCCCTACGAGCAGTACTTC. Amino acids: CASSQGLVPYEQYF. Based on the CDR3 plus reference TRBV5-1 and TRBJ2-7, the full variable domain is KAGVTQTPRYLIKTRGQQVTLSCSPISGHRSVSWYQQTPGQGLQFLFEYFSETQRNKGNFPGRFSGRQFSNSRSEMNVSTLELGDSALYLCASSQGLVPYEQYFGPGTRLTVT.

The genes are TRBV6-5 and TRBJ2-5, with D unresolved. The CDR3 consists of 14 residues. The V end was cut by 0 bases, the J end by 5 bases, with 10 bases between. In germline, CDR1 is MNHEY, CDR2 SVGAGI. The CDR3, as DNA: TGTGCCAGCAGTTACTCTCAAGAGAGGGAGACCCAGTACTTC. This sequence encodes CASSYSQERETQYF.

The chain is built from TRBV4-1 and TRBJ2-1; D is possibly TRBD1 (5 bases). Germline V lookup: CDR1 MGHRA, CDR2 YSYEKL. The V end was cut by 4 bases, the J end by 0 bases, with 10 bases between. This CDR3 comprises 15 residues. Written as DNA, the CDR3 is TGCGCCAGCAGCCCTGTGGACAACTCCTACAATGAGCAGTTCTTC. Its translation is CASSPVDNSYNEQFF.

V is TRBV6-2 or TRBV6-3 and J is TRBJ2-4; D gene ambiguous. This CDR3 comprises 12 residues. With 6 bases removed from V and 6 bases from J, the gap between germline ends came to 9 bases. Germline CDR1 and CDR2: MNHEY and SVGEGT. The DNA for the CDR3 is TGTGCCAGCAGCACATTCACAAACATTCAGTACTTC. Amino acids: CASSTFTNIQYF.

The sample holds a few counts of this clone. V usage is TRBV7-2 and J usage is TRBJ2-7, with 8 positions matching TRBD2. CDR1 SGHTA and CDR2 FQGNSA come from the germline V gene. There are 15 residues in the CDR3. Trimming took 4 bases from V and 4 from J; bases not matched to a gene: 9. The CDR3 loop reads CASSSGLAKEYEQYF. The DNA for the CDR3 is TGTGCCAGCAGCTCCGGACTAGCAAAAGAGTACGAGCAGTACTTC. Full variable domain (missing parts from reference TRBV7-2 and TRBJ2-7): GAGVSQSPSNKVTEKGKDVELRCDPISGHTALYWYRQSLGQGLEFLIYFQGNSAPDKSGLPSDRFSAERTGGSVSTLTIQRTQQEDSAVYLCASSSGLAKEYEQYFGPGTRLTVT.